Listed here are 10 T cell receptor beta chains from one sample, sequenced in a study of blood T cell repertoires in COVID-19. TCRdb's table, derived via immunoSEQ multiplex PCR, lists solely in-frame clones and lacks some. The data contain fewer than 400,000 clones, under 95% of them singletons. Sample: PBMCs or T cells enriched from blood (not recorded which). The receptors stem from a woman aged 25 to 39 who had recovered from COVID-19.

The table lists this clone with a count of one. V gene TRBV11-1 combines with J gene TRBJ2-1; D remains unclear. The ends were cut back, 1 base at V and 0 bases at J, with 7 bases in the middle. Germline loops: CDR1 SGHAT, CDR2 FQDESV (reference sequence). The CDR3 has 15 amino acids. This CDR3 is CASSLDPSSYNEQFF. As DNA, the CDR3 is TGTGCCAGCAGCTTAGATCCGAGCTCCTACAATGAGCAGTTCTTC. The full variable domain, completed using reference TRBV11-1 and TRBJ2-1, is EAEVAQSPRYKITEKSQAVAFWCDPISGHATLYWYRQILGQGPELLVQFQDESVVDDSQLPKDRFSAERLKGVDSTLKIQPAELGDSAMYLCASSLDPSSYNEQFFGPGTRLTVL.

This clone was observed once. V is TRBV28 and J is TRBJ1-2; TRBD1 aligns across 7 bases. Per germline, CDR1 MDHEN and CDR2 SYDVKM. This CDR3 comprises 15 residues. Trimming removed 5 bases from V and 8 bases from J; junction bases left unmatched: 14. The CDR3 spells CASSAGQPTSQGYTF. DNA for the CDR3: TGTGCCAGCAGTGCGGGACAGCCTACCTCCCAAGGCTACACCTTC.

In this sample, this clone turned up a few times. The J gene is TRBJ1-3, the V gene TRBV5-4; D remains ambiguous. V was trimmed by 0 bases and J by 2 bases, leaving 6 bases between them. Germline V gives CDR1 SGHNT, CDR2 YYREEE (reference sequence). This CDR3 is 14 amino acids long. Written as DNA, the CDR3 is TGTGCCAGCAGCTTGGAACCTACTGGAAACACCATATATTTT. This encodes CASSLEPTGNTIYF. The variable domain in full, completed from reference TRBV5-4 and TRBJ1-3, reads ETGVTQSPTHLIKTRGQQVTLRCSSQSGHNTVSWYQQALGQGPQFIFQYYREEENGRGNFPPRFSGLQFPNYSSELNVNALELDDSALYLCASSLEPTGNTIYFGEGSWLTVV.

This clone was observed once. The chain joins TRBV28 to TRBJ1-2; D unresolved. The CDR3 runs to 12 residues. Trimming shortened V by 4 bases and J by 4 bases, and 7 bases separated the two germline ends. The germline V gene encodes CDR1 MDHEN and CDR2 SYDVKM. DNA of the CDR3: TGTGCCAGCAGTTCAGGATTCTATGGCTACACCTTC. Protein product: CASSSGFYGYTF.

The chain combines TRBV2 with TRBJ2-1, with TRBD1 identical over 7 bases. From germline, CDR1 is SNHLY and CDR2 FYNNEI. With 9 bases clipped from V and 2 bases from J, the junction kept 4 bases outside the gene matches. The CDR3 length is 13 residues. CDR3: CASQQGTYNEQFF. CDR3 nucleotide sequence: TGTGCCAGTCAACAGGGGACCTACAATGAGCAGTTCTTC.

This chain uses TRBV28 with TRBJ1-5; weak D call: TRBD1 (6 bases). The CDR3 length is 16 residues. CDR1 and CDR2 (germline): MDHEN, SYDVKM. Trimming took 1 base from V and 6 from J, leaving 16 bases between them. CDR3 in DNA: TGTGCCAGCAGTTTATCTCAGGGGAAAGGAACTCAGCCCCAGCATTTT. It yields the protein CASSLSQGKGTQPQHF.

The chain has TRBV7-8 and TRBJ1-6; tentatively, D is TRBD1 (6 bases). CDR1 is SGHVS, CDR2 FQNEAQ, per germline. There are 16 residues in the CDR3. V was clipped by 3 bases and J by 6 bases, with 15 bases between them. CDR3 sequence (DNA): TGTGCCAGCAGCTTTTCCTCACAGGGTGTTAATTCACCCCTCCACTTT. It specifies CASSFSSQGVNSPLHF.

Here the CDR3 reads CASSRIIKVTQETQYF. In nucleotides, the CDR3 is TGTGCCAGCAGCCGAATAATAAAAGTAACTCAAGAGACCCAGTACTTC. The J gene is TRBJ2-5, the V gene TRBV28, with D unresolved. The CDR3 runs 16 residues. Trimming shortened V by 6 bases and J by 2 bases, and 19 bases separated the two germline ends. Germline V gene sequence: CDR1 MDHEN, CDR2 SYDVKM.

The chain joins TRBV5-4 to TRBJ2-7; 15 bases are shared with TRBD2. Germline lookup yields CDR1 SGHNT and CDR2 YYREEE (reference sequence). The V gene end was trimmed by 3 bases and the J gene end by 9 bases; junction bases not matched to a gene: 7. CDR3 size: 15 residues. CDR3 protein: CASSSGLAGGKRQYF. CDR3 nucleotides: TGTGCCAGCAGCTCCGGACTAGCGGGAGGGAAACGGCAGTACTTC.

The chain links TRBV20-1 to TRBJ1-5; D may be TRBD1 (5 bases). V lost 3 bases, J lost 5 bases, and 20 bases lay in between. The CDR3 sequence is 16 residues long. Germline V gene data show CDR1 as DFQATT and CDR2 as SNEGSKA (reference sequence). CDR3 residues: CSASLPGGREDQPQHF. The CDR3 bases are TGCAGTGCTAGTCTTCCCGGGGGTCGAGAGGATCAGCCCCAGCATTTT.